These T cell receptor beta chains were read from a single sample in a study of T cells in narcolepsy. TCRdb keeps only in-frame clones here, not all; method: immunoSEQ multiplex PCR. This table has over 15,000 clones, approximately 83% appearing once. Sequencing was performed on memory (CD45RA-) CD4+ T cells from blood. The source is a human donor in good health. Both conserved end residues are part of each CDR3. The order of the fields is CDR3 DNA, CDR3 protein, J gene, D gene, V gene, clone size. The D gene is left open where the match is weak. The size entry is marked missing in some rows and otherwise reads once, few, many or a size class.

TGTGCCAGCGGGTATCGAAACAGGGTAAACACTGAAGCTTTCTTT	CASGYRNRVNTEAFF	TRBJ1-1	NA	TRBV6-5	NA
TGTGCCAGCTCACCAGGGGTCTCCTACGAGCAGTACTTC	CASSPGVSYEQYF	TRBJ2-7	NA	TRBV18	NA
TGTGCCAGCAGCTCTCGGGACGCCGCTAGCACAGATACGCAGTATTTT	CASSSRDAASTDTQYF	TRBJ2-3	NA	TRBV7-9	NA
TGTGCCAGTTCTACCGGACAGGGTCGGACTGAAGCTTTCTTT	CASSTGQGRTEAFF	TRBJ1-1	TRBD1	TRBV6-5	NA
TGTGCCAGCAGCTTGACAGGGGGCAATCAGCCCCAGCATTTT	CASSLTGGNQPQHF	TRBJ1-5	TRBD1	TRBV7-3	once
TGTGCCAGCAAAGGGGTTACCAATAATTCACCCCTCCACTTT	CASKGVTNNSPLHF	TRBJ1-6	NA	TRBV28	NA
TGTGCCAGCAGCTTCGGGACCGGGGGGCGCGGGAATGAGCAGTTCTTC	CASSFGTGGRGNEQFF	TRBJ2-1	NA	TRBV11-2	NA
TGTGCCAGCAGCTTAAGTAGCACCAATGAGCAGTTCTTC	CASSLSSTNEQFF	TRBJ2-1	NA	TRBV11-2	NA
TGTGCCAGCAGCGTAGGGGATAGTGAAAAACTGTTTTTT	CASSVGDSEKLFF	TRBJ1-4	NA	TRBV9	NA
TGTGCCAGCAGCCCTTTACAGGGCACCGGGGAGCTGTTTTTT	CASSPLQGTGELFF	TRBJ2-2	NA	TRBV7-2	NA
TGTGCCAGCACAGAGGGAGGCTATGGCTACACCTTC	CASTEGGYGYTF	TRBJ1-2	NA	TRBV28	NA
TGTGCCAGCAAGGGTAAGAGCAATCAGCCCCAGCATTTT	CASKGKSNQPQHF	TRBJ1-5	NA	TRBV2	NA
TGTGCCTGGAGCCCGTACGTAGGGAACACTGAAGCTTTCTTT	CAWSPYVGNTEAFF	TRBJ1-1	NA	TRBV30	NA
TGTGCCAGCAGCTCCTACAGGAAACCCTATGGCTACACCTTC	CASSSYRKPYGYTF	TRBJ1-2	NA	TRBV11-2	NA
TGTGCCAGCAGTTACGGGGAAATCGGAAACGCCATATATTTT	CASSYGEIGNAIYF	TRBJ1-3	NA	TRBV6-5	NA
TGTGCCTCGCGGACAGGGCCCACTGAAGCTTTCTTT	CASRTGPTEAFF	TRBJ1-1	TRBD1	TRBV30	NA
TGTGCCAGCAGCTCGCCCCTCCCGGGGACAGATACGCAGTATTTT	CASSSPLPGTDTQYF	TRBJ2-3	NA	TRBV7-6	NA
TGTGCCAGCTCAGCCGCTATCGGGACACTTAATCAGCCCCAGCATTTT	CASSAAIGTLNQPQHF	TRBJ1-5	NA	TRBV18	NA
TGTGCCAGCAGCCGGGGGGGTTCTTACAATGAGCAGTTCTTC	CASSRGGSYNEQFF	TRBJ2-1	TRBD2	TRBV2	once
TGTGCCAGCAGCTTAACAGGGGGCACTGAAGCTTTCTTT	CASSLTGGTEAFF	TRBJ1-1	NA	TRBV7-3	NA
TGTGCCAGCAGCCAAGGGGAGGCTAGCGGGGCCCTGAACACCGGGGAGCTGTTTTTT	CASSQGEASGALNTGELFF	TRBJ2-2	TRBD2	TRBV5-5	NA
TGTGCCATCAGACCGTCGGGGGGTAATGAAAAACTGTTTTTT	CAIRPSGGNEKLFF	TRBJ1-4	NA	TRBV10-3	NA
TGTGCCAGCTCAAGACAGGGCGAGGAGACCCAGTACTTC	CASSRQGEETQYF	TRBJ2-5	TRBD1	TRBV18	NA
TGTGCCAGCAGCTTAGCAGCGGGAGGTTTGGGGGATACGCAGTATTTT	CASSLAAGGLGDTQYF	TRBJ2-3	TRBD2	TRBV7-9	NA